Shown below are 3 T cell receptor beta chains from a single sample sequenced in a study of T cells in Graves' hyperthyroidism and ophthalmopathy. Amplification yielded TCR beta CDR3 regions, with RNA transcripts as the source. Using the HTBI primer set, a first-round RT-PCR was run on the TCR CDR3. A single record per CDR3 protein comes from TCRdb applying MiXCR to the multiplex PCR reads. The sample carries 550,000 to 800,000 distinct CDR3 sequences, 15% to 20% recorded once. Sequencing was carried out using blood. The receptors shown here come from a man younger than 35 with Graves' hyperthyroidism.

The chain is built from TRBV14 and TRBJ2-1; D remains unclear. V lost 2 bases, J lost 7 bases, and 15 bases lay in between. The germline CDR1 and CDR2 sequences are SGHDN and FVKESK. The CDR3 runs to 15 residues. For the CDR3, the DNA is TGTGCCAGCAGCCAATATCTAAACCTGGGGAATGAGCAGTTCTTC. It codes for CASSQYLNLGNEQFF.

The chain carries TRBV20-1 and TRBJ2-1; 10 bases agree with TRBD2. Germline values: CDR1 DFQATT, CDR2 SNEGSKA (reference sequence). The junction had 9 bases not matched to a gene; V was cut back by 5 bases and J by 8 bases. The CDR3 consists of 14 residues. CDR3 in DNA: TGCAGTGCTCCAAATAGCGGGAGGTTCGATGAGCAGTTCTTC. It translates to CSAPNSGRFDEQFF.

This clonotype has ten or more counts. The CDR3 sequence: CASSLAHEQYF. Here the CDR3 DNA reads TGTGCCAGCAGCTTAGCCCACGAGCAGTACTTC. The rearrangement links TRBV7-8 to TRBJ2-7; no clear D. CDR1 is SGHVS, CDR2 FQNEAQ, per germline. V was clipped by 0 bases and J by 5 bases, with 2 bases between them. This CDR3 comprises 11 residues. Filled out from reference TRBV7-8 and TRBJ2-7, the complete variable domain reads GAGVSQSPRYKVAKRGQDVALRCDPISGHVSLFWYQQALGQGPEFLTYFQNEAQLDKSGLPSDRFFAERPEGSVSTLKIQRTQQEDSAVYLCASSLAHEQYFGPGTRLTVT.